These 20 T cell receptor beta chains were all obtained from the same sample, sequenced in a study of blood T cells in healthy people across ages (dated by TCRdb to between 2014 and 2017). Library preparation was by 5' RACE. Instrument on record: Illumina HiSeq 2500. A second PCR of about 6 to 11 cycles was performed with a sample-barcoded 5' primer and a J-beta primer mix. TCRdb took the public reads, trimmed them with fastp at Q25, ran MiXCR for clone calling and kept in-frame beta chains. One record per CDR3 amino acid sequence lists the most common genes and DNA. This sample is represented by 1,300,000 or so distinct CDR3 sequences; roughly 59% of them were singletons. In total, the top ten clones hold roughly 6.3% of the sample. Sequenced material: blood. The receptor source for this set is a man in his late teens or twenties in good health.

About this clonotype: An end of the junction does not agree with germline; a read error may underlie this. The chain recombines TRBV10-3 with TRBJ2-7, with 8 bases lining up with TRBD1. Per germline, CDR1 ENHRY and CDR2 SYGVKD. The CDR3 is made up of 15 amino acids. In DNA, the CDR3 is TGTGCCATCGGTGAACCGGGACAGGCCCCCTACGAGCAGTACTTC. Its protein is CAIGEPGQAPYEQYF.

The genes are TRBV9 and TRBJ1-4; D perhaps matches TRBD1 (5 bases). Trimming shortened V by 3 bases and J by 8 bases, and 17 bases separated the two germline ends. Looked up from germline, CDR1 is SGDLS and CDR2 is YYNGEE. The CDR3 has 15 residues. This chain's CDR3 is CASSERTGTMEKLFF. CDR3 nucleotides: TGTGCCAGCAGCGAACGTACCGGGACGATGGAAAAACTGTTTTTT.

A few counts support this clonotype. The chain employs TRBV12-3 or TRBV12-4 and TRBJ2-5, with D unclear. V dropped 4 bases and J dropped 5 bases, with 14 bases sitting between them. CDR3 length: 14 residues. CDR3 in DNA: TGTGCCAGCAGTTCCTCCGAGCTGGGGGAGACCCAGTACTTC. This translates into CASSSSELGETQYF.

The rearrangement links TRBV6-2 or TRBV6-3 to TRBJ2-7; D is ambiguous. The V end was cut by 2 bases, the J end by 2 bases, with 10 bases between. CDR3 length: 14 amino acids. Per the germline V gene, CDR1 is MNHEY and CDR2 is SVGEGT. CDR3 DNA: TGTGCCAGCAGTTACCGGCCAGGTACCTACGAGCAGTACTTC. Translated, it gives CASSYRPGTYEQYF.

J is TRBJ2-6 and V is TRBV6-2 or TRBV6-3; tentatively, D is TRBD1 (6 bases). V was clipped by 2 bases and J by 7 bases, with 24 bases between them. CDR1 is MNHEY, CDR2 SVGEGT, per germline. The CDR3 consists of 19 residues. CDR3 loop: CASSYAGLQGIAKANVLTF. CDR3 bases: TGTGCCAGCAGTTACGCCGGTCTCCAGGGGATAGCGAAAGCCAACGTCCTGACTTTC.

This clonotype turned up a few times. J is TRBJ2-7 and V is TRBV6-6; no clear D gene. Trimming pared 2 bases from V and 5 bases from J, leaving 7 bases between. The CDR3 is 12 amino acids. In germline, CDR1 is MNHNY, CDR2 SVGAGI (reference sequence). The CDR3 bases are TGTGCCAGCAGTTACGACGAGGACGAGCAGTACTTC. Protein product: CASSYDEDEQYF.

This chain uses TRBV29-1 with TRBJ2-7, with a possible D match to TRBD2 (6 bases). V gave up 2 bases and J gave up 7 bases, with 9 bases separating them. CDR1 and CDR2 from the germline V gene are SQVTM and ANQGSEA. This CDR3 is 11 amino acids long. CDR3 DNA sequence: TGCAGCGTTGAACACGCGGGGGAGCAGTACTTC. This translates into CSVEHAGEQYF.

V is TRBV25-1 and J is TRBJ1-3; D gene unclear. Germline V gene lookup returns CDR1 MGHDK and CDR2 SYGVNS. With 5 bases removed from V and 9 bases from J, the gap between germline ends came to 14 bases. This CDR3 has 13 residues. CDR3 amino acids: CASSPLLPGTIYF. CDR3 coding DNA: TGTGCCAGCAGTCCCCTCCTCCCGGGCACCATATATTTT.

The chain joins TRBV6-5 to TRBJ2-3, with TRBD1 matching 10 bases. The V and J ends lost 1 base and 2 bases, in that order; junction bases with no gene match: 9. Germline loops: CDR1 MNHEY, CDR2 SVGAGI. The CDR3 sequence is 18 residues long. CDR3 in DNA: TGTGCCAGCAGTTACTTCCAACTCGGGACAGGGGACACAGATACGCAGTATTTT. Amino acid sequence: CASSYFQLGTGDTDTQYF.

The V and J genes are TRBV11-2 and TRBJ2-5; 9 bases are shared with TRBD2. There are 16 residues in the CDR3. Germline lookup yields CDR1 SGHAT and CDR2 FQNNGV. V dropped 5 bases and J dropped 0; count of bases not matched to a gene: 7. The CDR3 region has the DNA TGTGCCAGCAGCCACAGACTAGCGGTGTACCAAGAGACCCAGTACTTC. Its protein product is CASSHRLAVYQETQYF.

The rearrangement uses TRBV5-1 and TRBJ2-5, with 9 positions matching TRBD1. J was trimmed by 0 bases and V by 6 bases; bases with no gene match: 15. Germline V gene sequence: CDR1 SGHRS, CDR2 YFSETQ. The CDR3 runs to 18 residues. The CDR3 loop is CASNKGDRAKGHQETQYF. CDR3 DNA sequence: TGCGCCAGCAACAAAGGGGACAGGGCAAAGGGCCACCAAGAGACCCAGTACTTC.

V and J are TRBV4-1 and TRBJ2-7, with D unclear. This CDR3 spans 14 amino acids. Per the germline V gene, CDR1 is MGHRA and CDR2 is YSYEKL. V was pared by 1 base and J by 7 bases, with 14 bases between. The CDR3 DNA follows: TGCGCCAGCAGCCAAGTAGGTCTACAGATGGAGCAGTACTTC. Translating gives CASSQVGLQMEQYF.

This clonotype appeared a few times. The genes are TRBV2 and TRBJ2-7; D not resolved. Per germline, CDR1 SNHLY and CDR2 FYNNEI. This CDR3 contains 13 residues. Trimming pared 3 bases from V and 4 bases from J, leaving 10 bases between. The CDR3 is CASSDRVGYEQYF. DNA of the CDR3: TGTGCCAGCAGTGACCGGGTGGGGTACGAGCAGTACTTC.

This clonotype has only a few counts. The chain is built from TRBV20-1 and TRBJ1-2; perhaps TRBD1 as D (5 bases). Per germline, CDR1 DFQATT and CDR2 SNEGSKA (reference sequence). This CDR3 region has 15 residues. Trimming stripped 6 bases from V and 4 bases from J, with 21 bases between. The CDR3, as DNA: TGCAGTGCCGATACCCATGAGGGACGCTTCTATGGCTACACCTTC. Translating it yields CSADTHEGRFYGYTF.

The chain combines TRBV11-2 with TRBJ2-7; D might be TRBD2 (6 bases). CDR1 and CDR2 from the germline V gene are SGHAT and FQNNGV. The CDR3 consists of 15 residues. V gave up 1 base and J gave up 0 bases, with 10 bases separating them. CDR3 region: CASSLGRALSYEQYF. CDR3 coding DNA: TGTGCCAGCAGCTTAGGGAGGGCCCTCTCCTACGAGCAGTACTTC. Full variable domain (outside the CDR3, taken from reference TRBV11-2 and TRBJ2-7): EAGVAQSPRYKIIEKRQSVAFWCNPISGHATLYWYQQILGQGPKLLIQFQNNGVVDDSQLPKDRFSAERLKGVDSTLKIQPAKLEDSAVYLCASSLGRALSYEQYFGPGTRLTVT.

This clonotype was detected a few times. CDR3 bases: TGCAGTGCCGAGACGGCCTTCTACGAGCAGTACTTC. It translates to CSAETAFYEQYF. This chain joins TRBV20-1 and TRBJ2-4, with D hard to call. The J call may be faulty, since TRBJ2-7 better matches the DNA end. From germline, CDR1 is DFQATT and CDR2 SNEGSKA (reference sequence). The CDR3 is 12 amino acids.

This clonotype was seen only a few times. The rearrangement links TRBV10-3 to TRBJ2-7; 14 nucleotides align to TRBD2. CDR1 and CDR2 from the germline V gene are ENHRY and SYGVKD. The CDR3 contains 16 residues. The junction had 5 bases not matched to a gene; V was cut back by 0 bases and J by 7 bases. The CDR3 DNA follows: TGTGCCATCAGTGAGTCGGGGACTAGCGGGAGCTATGAGCAGTACTTC. Translated, it gives CAISESGTSGSYEQYF.

The CDR3 loop is CASSMDIRGSYGYTF. The CDR3 DNA reads as TGTGCCAGCAGTATGGACATTCGGGGATCTTATGGCTACACCTTC. The chain carries TRBV6-5 and TRBJ1-2; a possible D gene is TRBD1 (5 bases). This CDR3 has 15 amino acids. Germline assignment: CDR1 MNHEY and CDR2 SVGAGI. V lost 5 bases and J 5 bases, leaving 18 bases between the germline ends.

The chain has TRBV12-5 and TRBJ2-3; D is undetermined. Germline values: CDR1 LGHNT, CDR2 FRNRAP. Between the trimmed V and J ends, which lost 4 bases and 0 bases, there was a span of 14 bases. The length of the CDR3 is 16 residues. The CDR3 bases are TGTGCTAGTGGTTCAGGTCTTATTCCTAGCACAGATACGCAGTATTTT. It is translated as CASGSGLIPSTDTQYF.

This clonotype was found a few times. This sequence joins TRBV3-1 and TRBJ1-5; TRBD1 aligns across 7 bases. This CDR3 contains 15 residues. Germline CDR1 is LGHDT and CDR2 is YNNKEL (reference sequence). J lost 1 base, V lost 4 bases, and 4 bases had no gene match. The CDR3 DNA sequence: TGTGCCAGCAGCCCAGGGGACAGCAGCAATCAGCCCCAGCATTTT. Protein sequence: CASSPGDSSNQPQHF.